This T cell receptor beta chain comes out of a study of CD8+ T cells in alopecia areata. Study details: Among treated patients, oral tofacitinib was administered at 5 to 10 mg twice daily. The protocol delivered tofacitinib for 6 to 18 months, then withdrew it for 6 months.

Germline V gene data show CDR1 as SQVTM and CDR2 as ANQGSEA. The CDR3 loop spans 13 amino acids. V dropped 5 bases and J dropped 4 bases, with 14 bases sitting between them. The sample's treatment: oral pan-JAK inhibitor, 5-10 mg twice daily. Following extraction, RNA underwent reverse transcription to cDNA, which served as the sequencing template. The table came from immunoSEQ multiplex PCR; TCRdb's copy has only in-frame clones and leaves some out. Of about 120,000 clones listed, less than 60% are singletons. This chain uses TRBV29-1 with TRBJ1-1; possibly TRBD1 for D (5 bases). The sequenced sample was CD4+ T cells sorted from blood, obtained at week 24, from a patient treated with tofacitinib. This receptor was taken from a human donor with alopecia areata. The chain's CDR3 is CSVRGMMATEAFF. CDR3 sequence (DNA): TGCAGCGTTAGGGGAATGATGGCCACTGAAGCTTTCTTT.